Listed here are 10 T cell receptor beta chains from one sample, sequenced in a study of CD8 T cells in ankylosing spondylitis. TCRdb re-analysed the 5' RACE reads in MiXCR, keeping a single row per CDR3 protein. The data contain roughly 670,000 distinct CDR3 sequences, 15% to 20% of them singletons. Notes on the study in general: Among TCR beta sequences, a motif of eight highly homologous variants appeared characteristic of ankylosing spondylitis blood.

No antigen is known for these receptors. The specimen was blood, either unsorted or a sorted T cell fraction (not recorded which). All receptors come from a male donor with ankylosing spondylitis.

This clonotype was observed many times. The CDR3 is CASSSPGMGAGELFF. The CDR3 nucleotides read TGTGCCAGCAGCTCACCCGGGATGGGTGCAGGGGAGCTGTTTTTT. This sequence joins TRBV3-1 and TRBJ2-2; D possibly corresponds to TRBD2 (5 bases). Between the trimmed V and J ends, which lost 5 bases and 8 bases, there was a span of 18 bases. The CDR3 length is 15 residues. Germline CDR1 reads LGHDT; CDR2 reads YNNKEL (reference sequence).

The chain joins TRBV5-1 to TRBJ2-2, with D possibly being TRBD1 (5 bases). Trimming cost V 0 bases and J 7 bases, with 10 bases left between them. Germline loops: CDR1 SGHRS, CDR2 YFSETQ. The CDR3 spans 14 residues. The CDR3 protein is CASSLGQGYGELFF. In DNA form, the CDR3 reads TGCGCCAGCAGCTTGGGGCAGGGATACGGGGAGCTGTTTTTT.

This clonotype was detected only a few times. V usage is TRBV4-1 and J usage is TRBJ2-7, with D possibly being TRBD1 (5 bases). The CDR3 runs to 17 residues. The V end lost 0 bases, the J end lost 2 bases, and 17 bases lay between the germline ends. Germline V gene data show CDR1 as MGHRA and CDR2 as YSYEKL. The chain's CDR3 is CASSQDGATATTYEQYF. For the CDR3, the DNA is TGCGCCAGCAGCCAAGATGGCGCGACAGCCACTACCTACGAGCAGTACTTC.

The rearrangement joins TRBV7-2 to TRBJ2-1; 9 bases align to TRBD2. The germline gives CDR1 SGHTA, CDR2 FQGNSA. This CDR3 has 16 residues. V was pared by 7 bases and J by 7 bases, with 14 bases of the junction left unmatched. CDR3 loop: CASTIAGVGVGNEQFF. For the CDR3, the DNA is TGTGCCAGCACCATAGCGGGAGTTGGGGTCGGGAATGAGCAGTTCTTC.

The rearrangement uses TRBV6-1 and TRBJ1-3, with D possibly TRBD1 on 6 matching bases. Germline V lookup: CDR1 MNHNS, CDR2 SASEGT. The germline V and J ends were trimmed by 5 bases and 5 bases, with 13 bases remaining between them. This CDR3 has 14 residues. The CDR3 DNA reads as TGTGCCAGCAGTCAGGGGACACATAGAAACACCATATATTTT. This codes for CASSQGTHRNTIYF.

The CDR3 nucleotides are TGTGCCAGCAGCCCCCCGGAGGGACAGCAAGAGACCCAGTACTTC. Protein: CASSPPEGQQETQYF. The chain is built from TRBV3-1 and TRBJ2-5; the D gene is possibly TRBD1 (7 bases). There are 15 residues in the CDR3. Trimming left V 4 bases short and J 2 bases short, with 14 bases between. The germline V gene encodes CDR1 LGHDT and CDR2 YNNKEL (reference sequence).

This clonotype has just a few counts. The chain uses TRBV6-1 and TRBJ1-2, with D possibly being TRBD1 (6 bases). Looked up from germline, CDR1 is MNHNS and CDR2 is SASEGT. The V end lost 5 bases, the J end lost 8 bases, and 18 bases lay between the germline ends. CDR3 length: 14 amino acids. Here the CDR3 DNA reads TGTGCCAGCAGTCCCCCCGGGGACATGTTGGGCTACACCTTC. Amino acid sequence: CASSPPGDMLGYTF.

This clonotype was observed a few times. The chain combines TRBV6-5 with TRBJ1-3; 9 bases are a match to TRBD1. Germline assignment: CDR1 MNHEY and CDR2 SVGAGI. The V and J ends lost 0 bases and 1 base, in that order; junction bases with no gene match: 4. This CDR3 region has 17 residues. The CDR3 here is CASSYSGQGQSGNTIYF. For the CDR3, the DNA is TGTGCCAGCAGTTACTCGGGACAGGGCCAATCTGGAAACACCATATATTTT.

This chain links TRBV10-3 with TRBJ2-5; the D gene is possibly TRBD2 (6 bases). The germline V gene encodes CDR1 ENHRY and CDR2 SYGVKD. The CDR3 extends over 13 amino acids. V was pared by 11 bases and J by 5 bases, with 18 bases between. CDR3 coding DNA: TGTGCCGCTTCGTCGGGAGTTGGGGAGACCCAGTACTTC. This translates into CAASSGVGETQYF.

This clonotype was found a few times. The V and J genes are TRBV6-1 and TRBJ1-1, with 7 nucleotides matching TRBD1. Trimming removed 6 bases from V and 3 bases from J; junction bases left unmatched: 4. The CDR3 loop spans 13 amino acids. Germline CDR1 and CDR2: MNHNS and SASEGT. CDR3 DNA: TGTGCCAGCAGCAGGGGGGCGGACACTGAAGCTTTCTTT. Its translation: CASSRGADTEAFF.